This record covers a single T cell receptor beta chain. Produced via immunoSEQ multiplex PCR; TCRdb's table is partial and in-frame only. The data show approximately 100,000 clones, with around 89% seen just once and roughly 1.7% held by the top ten. The CDR3 is 14 amino acids. Looked up from germline, CDR1 is MRHNA and CDR2 is SNTAGT. The V end lost 2 bases, the J end lost 3 bases, and 9 bases lay between the germline ends. This record comes from a study of T cells after somatic rescue of genetic block. The clonotype originates from a woman younger than 30. The V and J genes are TRBV6-4 and TRBJ2-3, with D uncertain. Sample: peripheral blood mononuclear cells (PBMCs). The CDR3 DNA reads as TGTGCCAGCAGTGACCGGGCAACAACAGATACGCAGTATTTT. Encoded protein: CASSDRATTDTQYF.